This TCR beta chain derives from a study of blood T cell repertoires in COVID-19. There are 15 residues in the CDR3. The junction had 5 bases not matched to a gene; V was cut back by 6 bases and J by 0 bases. The V gene's germline CDR1 is MNHEY and CDR2 SVGAGI. TCRdb keeps only in-frame clones here, not all; method: immunoSEQ multiplex PCR. The sample includes 100,000 or so clones, roughly two thirds seen only once; the top ten take about 6.5%. The V and J genes are TRBV6-5 and TRBJ1-3, with 7 positions matching TRBD1. This receptor was taken from a man older than 75 with acute or convalescent COVID-19. The sequenced sample consisted of peripheral blood. The CDR3 bases are TGTGCCAGCAGACCCCGGGACAGCTCTGGAAACACCATATATTTT. Translation: CASRPRDSSGNTIYF.